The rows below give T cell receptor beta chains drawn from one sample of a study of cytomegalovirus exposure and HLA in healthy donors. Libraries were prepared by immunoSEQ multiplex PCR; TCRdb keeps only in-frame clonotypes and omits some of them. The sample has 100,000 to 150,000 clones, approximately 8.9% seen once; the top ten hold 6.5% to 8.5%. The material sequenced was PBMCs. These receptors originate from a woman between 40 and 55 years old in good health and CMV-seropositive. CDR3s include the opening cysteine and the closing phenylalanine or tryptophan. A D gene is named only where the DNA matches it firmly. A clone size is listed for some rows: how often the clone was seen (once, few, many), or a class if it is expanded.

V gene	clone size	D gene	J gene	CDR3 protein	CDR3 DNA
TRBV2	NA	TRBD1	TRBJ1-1	CASSERTGGDTEAFF	TGTGCCAGCAGTGAACGGACAGGGGGCGATACTGAAGCTTTCTTT
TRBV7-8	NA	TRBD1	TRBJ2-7	CASSSRQGGYEQYF	TGTGCCAGCAGCTCTCGACAGGGGGGGTACGAGCAGTACTTC
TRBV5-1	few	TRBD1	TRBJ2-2	CASSLAGTGGANTGELFF	TGCGCCAGCAGCTTGGCTGGGACAGGGGGCGCGAACACCGGGGAGCTGTTTTTT
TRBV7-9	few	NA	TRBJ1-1	CASSLLGGNTEAFF	TGTGCCAGCAGCCTACTTGGCGGGAACACTGAAGCTTTCTTT
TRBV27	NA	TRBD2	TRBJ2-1	CASSARTSGGAENEQFF	TGTGCCAGCAGTGCCAGGACTAGCGGGGGGGCAGAGAATGAGCAGTTCTTC
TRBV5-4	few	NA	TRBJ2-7	CASSQGTDGYEQYF	TGTGCCAGCAGCCAGGGAACCGACGGGTACGAGCAGTACTTC
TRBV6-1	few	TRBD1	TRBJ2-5	CASGTGYGETQYF	TGTGCCAGCGGGACAGGGTACGGGGAGACCCAGTACTTC
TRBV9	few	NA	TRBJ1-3	CASSVSGAVSGNTIYF	TGTGCCAGCAGCGTTAGCGGGGCGGTCTCTGGAAACACCATATATTTT
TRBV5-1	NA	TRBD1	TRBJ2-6	CASSSPGQISGANVLTF	TGCGCCAGCAGCTCACCGGGACAGATCTCTGGGGCCAACGTCCTGACTTTC
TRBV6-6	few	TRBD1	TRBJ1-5	CASSIQGSGQPQHF	TGTGCCAGCAGTATACAGGGGTCAGGTCAGCCCCAGCATTTT
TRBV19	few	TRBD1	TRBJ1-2	CASSTRTGETGYTF	TGTGCCAGTAGTACCCGGACAGGGGAGACTGGCTACACCTTC
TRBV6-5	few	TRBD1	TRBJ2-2	CASKDRASNTGELFF	TGTGCCAGCAAAGACAGGGCGTCGAACACCGGGGAGCTGTTTTTT
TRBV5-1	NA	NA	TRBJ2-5	CASSLAGVGETQYF	TGCGCCAGCAGCTTGGCAGGGGTGGGAGAGACCCAGTACTTC
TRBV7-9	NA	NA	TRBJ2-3	CASSLVLGQTDTQYF	TGTGCCAGCAGCTTAGTATTGGGCCAAACAGATACGCAGTATTTT
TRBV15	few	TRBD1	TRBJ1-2	CATSSDRDRGVSPYGYTF	TGTGCCACCAGCAGCGACCGGGACAGGGGGGTTTCGCCCTATGGCTACACCTTC
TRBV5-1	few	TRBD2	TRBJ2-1	CASSPGWVSGNEQFF	TGCGCCAGCAGCCCTGGCTGGGTTAGCGGGAATGAGCAGTTCTTC
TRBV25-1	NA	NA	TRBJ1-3	CASSPGVTVNTIYF	TGTGCCAGCTCCCCGGGGGTCACGGTCAACACCATATATTTT
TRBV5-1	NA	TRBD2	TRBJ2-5	CASSLGLAGLQETQYF	TGCGCCAGCAGCTTGGGACTAGCGGGCCTCCAAGAGACCCAGTACTTC
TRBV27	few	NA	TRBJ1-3	CASSSGVSGNTIYF	TGTGCCAGCAGCTCAGGGGTCTCTGGAAACACCATATATTTT
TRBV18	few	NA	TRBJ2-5	CASSPRKLARETQYF	TGTGCCAGCTCACCAAGGAAGCTAGCGCGGGAGACCCAGTACTTC
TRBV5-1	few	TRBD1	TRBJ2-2	CASSSRGGTGLSGELFF	TGCGCCAGCAGCTCGCGAGGAGGGACAGGGCTCTCCGGGGAGCTGTTTTTT
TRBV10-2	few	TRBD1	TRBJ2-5	CASSEGGFSETQYF	TGCGCCAGCAGTGAAGGGGGCTTTAGCGAGACCCAGTACTTC
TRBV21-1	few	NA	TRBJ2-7	CAIETSGDHEQYF	TGTGCCATCGAGACTAGCGGGGACCACGAGCAGTACTTC
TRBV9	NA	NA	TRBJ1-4	CASSREGGDEKLFF	TGTGCCAGCAGCCGTGAGGGGGGGGATGAAAAACTGTTTTTT
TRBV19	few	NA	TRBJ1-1	CASSTHAGLNTEAFF	TGTGCCAGTAGTACACACGCAGGGTTGAACACTGAAGCTTTCTTT
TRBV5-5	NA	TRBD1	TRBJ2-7	CASTRDRGLYEQYF	TGTGCCAGCACCCGGGACAGGGGATTGTACGAGCAGTACTTC
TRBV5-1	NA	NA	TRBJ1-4	CASSFRQLNEKLFF	TGCGCCAGCAGCTTCAGACAGCTTAATGAAAAACTGTTTTTT
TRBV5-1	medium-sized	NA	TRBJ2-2	CASSLAIEGGGLFF	TGCGCCAGCAGCTTGGCCATCGAAGGAGGTGGGCTGTTTTTT
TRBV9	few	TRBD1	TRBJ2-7	CASSQTPGQGGHEQYF	TGTGCCAGCAGCCAGACTCCGGGACAGGGGGGCCACGAGCAGTACTTC
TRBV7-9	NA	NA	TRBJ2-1	CASSTSWRGTTYNEQFF	TGTGCCAGCAGCACCTCGTGGCGGGGGACAACTTACAATGAGCAGTTCTTC
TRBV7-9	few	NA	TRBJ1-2	CASSGLGRDNYGYTF	TGTGCCAGCAGCGGCCTTGGGAGAGATAACTATGGCTACACCTTC
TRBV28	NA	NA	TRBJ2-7	CASSSFEQYF	TGTGCCAGCAGTTCTTTTGAGCAGTACTTC
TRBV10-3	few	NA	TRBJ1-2	CAISDLSEIYGYTF	TGTGCCATCAGTGATTTGTCAGAAATTTATGGCTACACCTTC
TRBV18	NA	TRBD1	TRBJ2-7	CASSLDRSYEQYF	TGTGCCAGCTCGCTGGACAGGTCCTACGAGCAGTACTTC
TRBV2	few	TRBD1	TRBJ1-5	CASSGGTGGQPQHF	TGTGCCAGCAGTGGGGGGACAGGGGGTCAGCCCCAGCATTTT
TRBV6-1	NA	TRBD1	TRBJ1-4	CATGRGGDEKLFF	TGTGCCACGGGTAGAGGGGGCGACGAAAAACTGTTTTTT